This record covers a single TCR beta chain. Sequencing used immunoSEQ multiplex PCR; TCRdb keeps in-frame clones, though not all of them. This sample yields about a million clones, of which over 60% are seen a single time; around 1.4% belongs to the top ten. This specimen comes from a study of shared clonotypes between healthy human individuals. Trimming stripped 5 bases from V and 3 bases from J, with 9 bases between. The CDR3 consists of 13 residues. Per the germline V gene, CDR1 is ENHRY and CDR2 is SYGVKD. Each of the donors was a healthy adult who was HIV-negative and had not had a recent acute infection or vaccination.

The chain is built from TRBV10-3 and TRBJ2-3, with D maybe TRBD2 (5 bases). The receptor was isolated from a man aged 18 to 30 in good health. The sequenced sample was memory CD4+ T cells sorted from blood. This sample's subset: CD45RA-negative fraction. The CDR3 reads CAISFEGTDTQYF. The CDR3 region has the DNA TGTGCCATCAGTTTTGAGGGAACAGATACGCAGTATTTT.